Below, 7 T cell receptor beta chains from the same sample are listed, as sequenced in a study of T cells in Graves' hyperthyroidism and ophthalmopathy. Researchers took RNA transcripts and amplified the TCR beta CDR3 regions from them. Primed by the HTBI set, a first-round RT-PCR was run on the TCR CDR3. TCRdb used MiXCR to reprocess the multiplex PCR reads, holding one entry per CDR3 protein. The table shows around 340,000 distinct CDR3 sequences, with 18% occurring only once. Sequenced input: blood. The receptor set was obtained from a woman aged 50 to 65 with Graves' hyperthyroidism.

The gene calls are TRBV12-3 or TRBV12-4 and TRBJ2-1; 7 bases match TRBD2. J lost 3 bases, V lost 7 bases, and 6 bases had no gene match. This CDR3 comprises 14 residues. The CDR3 bases are TGTGCCAGCACCGCTTCTAGCGGCTACAATGAGCAGTTCTTC. This encodes CASTASSGYNEQFF.

The gene calls are TRBV12-3 or TRBV12-4 and TRBJ2-7, with D tentatively TRBD1 (5 bases). The V end was cut by 3 bases, the J end by 5 bases, with 20 bases between. The CDR3 loop spans 16 amino acids. In DNA, the CDR3 is TGTGCCAGCAGTTTGCAGGACACGACTCAGCCCCACGAGCAGTACGTC. Amino acids: CASSLQDTTQPHEQYV.

The V gene is TRBV9, the J gene TRBJ2-5; D is uncertain. The germline V gene has CDR1 SGDLS and CDR2 YYNGEE. The V and J ends lost 0 bases and 5 bases respectively, with 14 bases between them. The length of the CDR3 is 15 residues. CDR3 in amino acids: CASSVGSGLGETQYF. DNA for the CDR3: TGTGCCAGCAGCGTAGGGTCGGGCCTAGGGGAGACCCAGTACTTC.

To note about this clonotype: A much bigger clone sits one base away, suggesting this may be a read error. The J gene is TRBJ2-3, the V gene TRBV5-1; 8 nucleotides line up with TRBD2. CDR1 is SGHRS, CDR2 YFSETQ, per germline. Unmatched junction bases numbered 18, after V lost 4 bases and J lost 11 bases. The CDR3 contains 16 residues. The CDR3 region has the DNA TGCGCCAGCAGCCTGGGGCGGGGGGCCTCCACGTCTGTGCAGTATTTT. It is translated as CASSLGRGASTSVQYF.

This clonotype was detected many times. The chain recombines TRBV7-9 with TRBJ2-7; unclear D gene. The CDR3 has 13 amino acids. V was cut by 1 base and J by 2 bases, with 6 bases left in between. From germline, CDR1 is SEHNR and CDR2 FQNEAQ (reference sequence). The chain's CDR3 is CASSLGGPYEQYV. The CDR3 region has the DNA TGTGCCAGCAGCTTAGGTGGGCCCTACGAGCAGTACGTC.

The rearrangement links TRBV2 to TRBJ1-1; 7 positions agree with TRBD1. CDR1 and CDR2 (germline): SNHLY, FYNNEI. J gave up 6 bases and V 4 bases, and 5 bases lay outside the gene matches. The CDR3 consists of 13 residues. The CDR3 spells CASSALQGPEAFF. The CDR3 bases are TGTGCCAGCAGTGCCTTACAGGGGCCTGAAGCTTTCTTT.

This clonotype was detected a few times. J is TRBJ2-5 and V is TRBV7-9; TRBD2 might be the D (6 bases). The germline gives CDR1 SEHNR, CDR2 FQNEAQ (reference sequence). This CDR3 is built from 14 residues. V lost 0 bases, J lost 3 bases, and 8 bases lay in between. The CDR3 spells CASSLAVAEETQYF. As DNA, the CDR3 is TGTGCCAGCAGCTTAGCTGTAGCGGAAGAGACCCAGTACTTC. The full variable domain, rest sourced from reference TRBV7-9 and TRBJ2-5, is DTGVSQNPRHKITKRGQNVTFRCDPISEHNRLYWYRQTLGQGPEFLTYFQNEAQLEKSRLLSDRFSAERPKGSFSTLEIQRTEQGDSAMYLCASSLAVAEETQYFGPGTRLLVL.